This TCR beta chain is drawn from a study of blood T cell repertoires in COVID-19. At the level of the study: In each case, the material was cDNA or gDNA derived from T cells, B-cell-depleted T cells, or PBMCs.

Per the study methods: Cell counts per sample came from amplifying reference gene primers. Some clones are missing from TCRdb's copy, which holds only in-frame ones; the method was immunoSEQ multiplex PCR. Clonal size and the V and J genes are those of that table, whereas D and trimming came from the DNA. The repertoire has about 180,000 clones, roughly 88% of them found once; the top ten carry roughly 3.7%. The CDR3 covers 13 residues. Trimming removed 7 bases from V and 1 base from J, with 11 bases in between. Germline assignment: CDR1 SGHNT and CDR2 YYREEE (reference sequence). The receptor was derived from a woman aged 25 to 45 with acute or convalescent COVID-19. The chain links TRBV5-4 to TRBJ1-1; D ambiguous. Input material: peripheral blood. The CDR3, as DNA: TGTGCCAGCGCGGGTTTGGGGAACACTGAAGCTTTCTTT. This encodes CASAGLGNTEAFF.